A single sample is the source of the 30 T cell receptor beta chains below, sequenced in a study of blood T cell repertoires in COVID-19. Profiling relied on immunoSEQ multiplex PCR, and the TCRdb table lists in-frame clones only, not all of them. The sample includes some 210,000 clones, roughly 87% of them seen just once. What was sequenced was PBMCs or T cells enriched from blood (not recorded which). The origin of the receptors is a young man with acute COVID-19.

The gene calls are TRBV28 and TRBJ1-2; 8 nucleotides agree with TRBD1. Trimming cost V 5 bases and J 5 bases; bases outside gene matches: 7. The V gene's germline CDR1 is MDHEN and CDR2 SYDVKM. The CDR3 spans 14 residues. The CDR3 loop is CASSPSGTGYGYTF. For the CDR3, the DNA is TGTGCCAGCAGTCCTTCCGGGACAGGATATGGCTACACCTTC.

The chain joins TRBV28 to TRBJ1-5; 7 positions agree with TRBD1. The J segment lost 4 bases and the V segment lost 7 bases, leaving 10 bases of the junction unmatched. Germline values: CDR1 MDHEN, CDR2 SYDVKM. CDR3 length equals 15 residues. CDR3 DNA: TGTGCCAGCATCGATGGGGACAGAAGAAATCAGCCCCAGCATTTT. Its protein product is CASIDGDRRNQPQHF.

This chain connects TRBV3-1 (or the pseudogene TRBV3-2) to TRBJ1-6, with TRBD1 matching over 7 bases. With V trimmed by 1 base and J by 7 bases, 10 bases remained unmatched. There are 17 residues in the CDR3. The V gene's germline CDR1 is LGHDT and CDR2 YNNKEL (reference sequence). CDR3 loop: CASSQGAGGSFNSPLHF. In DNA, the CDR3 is TGTGCCAGCAGCCAAGGCGCAGGGGGGTCTTTCAATTCACCCCTCCACTTT.

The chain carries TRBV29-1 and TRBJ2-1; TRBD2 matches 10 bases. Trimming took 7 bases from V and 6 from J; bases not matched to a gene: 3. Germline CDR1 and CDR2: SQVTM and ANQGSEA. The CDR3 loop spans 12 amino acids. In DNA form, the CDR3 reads TGCAGCGCAGCGGGAGGGAGCAATGAGCAGTTCTTC. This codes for CSAAGGSNEQFF.

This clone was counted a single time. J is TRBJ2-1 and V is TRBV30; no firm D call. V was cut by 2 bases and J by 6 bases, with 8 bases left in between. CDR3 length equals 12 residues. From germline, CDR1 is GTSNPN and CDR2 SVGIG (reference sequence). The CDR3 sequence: CAWSLAGNEQFF. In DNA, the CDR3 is TGTGCCTGGAGTCTGGCAGGCAATGAGCAGTTCTTC.

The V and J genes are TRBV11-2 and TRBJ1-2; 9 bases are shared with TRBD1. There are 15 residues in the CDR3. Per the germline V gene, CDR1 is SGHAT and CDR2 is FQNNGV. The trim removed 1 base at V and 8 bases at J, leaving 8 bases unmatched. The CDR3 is CASSLAGTGNIGYTF. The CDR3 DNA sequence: TGTGCCAGCAGCTTAGCCGGGACAGGGAACATAGGCTACACCTTC.

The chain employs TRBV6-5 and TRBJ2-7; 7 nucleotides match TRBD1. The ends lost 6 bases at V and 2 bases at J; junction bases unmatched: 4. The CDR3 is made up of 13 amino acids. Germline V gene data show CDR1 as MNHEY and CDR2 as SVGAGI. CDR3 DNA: TGTGCCAGCAGAAGGGGGCCAACCTACGAGCAGTACTTC. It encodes CASRRGPTYEQYF.

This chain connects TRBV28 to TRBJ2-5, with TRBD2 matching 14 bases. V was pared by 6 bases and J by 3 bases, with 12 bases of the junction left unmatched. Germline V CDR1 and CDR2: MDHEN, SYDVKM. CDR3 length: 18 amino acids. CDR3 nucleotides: TGTGCCAGCAGCGGAGCCCCGGGACTAGCGGGAGTCGAAGAGACCCAGTACTTC. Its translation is CASSGAPGLAGVEETQYF.

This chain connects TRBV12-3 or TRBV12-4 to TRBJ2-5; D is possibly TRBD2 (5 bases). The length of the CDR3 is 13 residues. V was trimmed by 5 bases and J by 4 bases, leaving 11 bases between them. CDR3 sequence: CASSPPRGETQYF. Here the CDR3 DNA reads TGTGCCAGCAGTCCCCCACGGGGAGAGACCCAGTACTTC.

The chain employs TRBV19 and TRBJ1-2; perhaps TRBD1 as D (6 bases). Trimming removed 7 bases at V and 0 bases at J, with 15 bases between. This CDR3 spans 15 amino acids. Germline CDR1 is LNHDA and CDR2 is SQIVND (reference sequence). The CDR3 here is CASIRQEFSNYGYTF. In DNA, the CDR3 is TGTGCCAGTATACGACAGGAGTTCTCTAACTATGGCTACACCTTC.

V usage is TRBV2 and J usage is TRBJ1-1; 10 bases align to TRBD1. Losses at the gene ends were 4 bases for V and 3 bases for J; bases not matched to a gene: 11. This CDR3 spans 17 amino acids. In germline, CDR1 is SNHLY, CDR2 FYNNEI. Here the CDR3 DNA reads TGTGCCAGCAGTGGGGACAGGGGTCGTGCCAGGGACACTGAAGCTTTCTTT. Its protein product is CASSGDRGRARDTEAFF.

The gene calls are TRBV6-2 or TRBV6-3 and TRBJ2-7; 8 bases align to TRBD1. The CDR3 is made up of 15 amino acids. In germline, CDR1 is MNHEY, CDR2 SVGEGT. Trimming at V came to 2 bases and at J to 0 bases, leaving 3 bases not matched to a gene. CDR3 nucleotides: TGTGCCAGCAGTTACCAGGACAGGGCCTCCTACGAGCAGTACTTC. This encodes CASSYQDRASYEQYF.

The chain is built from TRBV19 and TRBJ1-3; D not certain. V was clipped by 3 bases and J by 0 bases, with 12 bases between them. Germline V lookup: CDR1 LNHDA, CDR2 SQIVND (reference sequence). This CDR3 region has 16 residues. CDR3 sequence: CASSIKADYSGNTIYF. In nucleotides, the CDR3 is TGTGCCAGTAGTATCAAGGCAGACTACTCTGGAAACACCATATATTTT. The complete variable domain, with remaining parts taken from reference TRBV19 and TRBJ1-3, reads DGGITQSPKYLFRKEGQNVTLSCEQNLNHDAMYWYRQDPGQGLRLIYYSQIVNDFQKGDIAEGYSVSREKKESFPLTVTSAQKNPTAFYLCASSIKADYSGNTIYFGEGSWLTVV.

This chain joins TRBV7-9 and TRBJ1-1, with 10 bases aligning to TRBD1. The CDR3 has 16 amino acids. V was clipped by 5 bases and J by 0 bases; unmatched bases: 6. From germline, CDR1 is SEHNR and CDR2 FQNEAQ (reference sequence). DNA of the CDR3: TGTGCCAGCAGCACCGGGACAGGGGTCTTGAACACTGAAGCTTTCTTT. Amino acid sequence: CASSTGTGVLNTEAFF.

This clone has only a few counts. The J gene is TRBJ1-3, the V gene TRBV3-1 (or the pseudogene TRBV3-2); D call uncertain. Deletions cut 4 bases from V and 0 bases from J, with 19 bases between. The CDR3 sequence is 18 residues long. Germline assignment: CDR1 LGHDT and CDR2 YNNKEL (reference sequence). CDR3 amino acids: CASSPSPERHSSGNTIYF. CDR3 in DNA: TGTGCCAGCAGCCCTTCACCCGAACGACACAGCTCTGGAAACACCATATATTTT.

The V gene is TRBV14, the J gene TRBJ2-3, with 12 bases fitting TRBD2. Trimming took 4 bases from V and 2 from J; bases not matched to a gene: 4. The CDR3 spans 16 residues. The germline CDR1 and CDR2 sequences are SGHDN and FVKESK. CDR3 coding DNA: TGTGCCAGCAGCCGTCGACTAGCGGGAGCCACAGATACGCAGTATTTT. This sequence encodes CASSRRLAGATDTQYF.

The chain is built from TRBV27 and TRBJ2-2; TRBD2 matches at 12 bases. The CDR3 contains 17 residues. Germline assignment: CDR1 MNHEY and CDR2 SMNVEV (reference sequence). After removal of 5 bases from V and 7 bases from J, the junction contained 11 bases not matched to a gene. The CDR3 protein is CASSHLAGGPRSGELFF. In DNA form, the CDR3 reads TGTGCCAGCAGTCACCTAGCGGGAGGGCCGCGGAGCGGGGAGCTGTTTTTT.

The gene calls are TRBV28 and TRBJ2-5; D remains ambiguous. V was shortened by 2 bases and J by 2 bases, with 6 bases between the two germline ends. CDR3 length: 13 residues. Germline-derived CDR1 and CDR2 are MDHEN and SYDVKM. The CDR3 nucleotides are TGTGCCAGCAGTTTACAAGCGCAAGAGACCCAGTACTTC. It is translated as CASSLQAQETQYF. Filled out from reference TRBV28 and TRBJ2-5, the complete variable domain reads DVKVTQSSRYLVKRTGEKVFLECVQDMDHENMFWYRQDPGLGLRLIYFSYDVKMKEKGDIPEGYSVSREKKERFSLILESASTNQTSMYLCASSLQAQETQYFGPGTRLLVL.

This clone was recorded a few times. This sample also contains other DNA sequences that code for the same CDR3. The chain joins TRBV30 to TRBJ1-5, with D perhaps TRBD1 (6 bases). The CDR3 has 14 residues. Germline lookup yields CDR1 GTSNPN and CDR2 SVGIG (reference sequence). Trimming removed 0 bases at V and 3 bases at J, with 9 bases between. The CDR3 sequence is CAWSVGQFNQPQHF. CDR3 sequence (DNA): TGTGCCTGGAGTGTAGGACAGTTCAATCAGCCCCAGCATTTT.

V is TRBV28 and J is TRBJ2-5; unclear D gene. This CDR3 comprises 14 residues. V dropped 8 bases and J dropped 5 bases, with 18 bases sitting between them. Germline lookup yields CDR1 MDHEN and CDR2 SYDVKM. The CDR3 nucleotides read TGTGCCAGCCGTCCCGCCGGATCGGGTGAGACCCAGTACTTC. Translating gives CASRPAGSGETQYF.

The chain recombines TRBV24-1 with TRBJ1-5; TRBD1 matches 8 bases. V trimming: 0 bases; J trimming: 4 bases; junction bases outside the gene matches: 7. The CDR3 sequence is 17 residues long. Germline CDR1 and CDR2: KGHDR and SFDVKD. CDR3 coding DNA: TGTGCCACCAGTGATTTGCGAGGCAGGGGGCCTAATCAGCCCCAGCATTTT. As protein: CATSDLRGRGPNQPQHF.

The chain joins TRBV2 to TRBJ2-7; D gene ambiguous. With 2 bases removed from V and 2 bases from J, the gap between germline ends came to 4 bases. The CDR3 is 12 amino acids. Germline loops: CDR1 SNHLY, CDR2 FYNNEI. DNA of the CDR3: TGTGCCAGCAGTGAATCTACCTACGAGCAGTACTTC. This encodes CASSESTYEQYF. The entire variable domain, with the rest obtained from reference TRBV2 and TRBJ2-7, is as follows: EPEVTQTPSHQVTQMGQEVILRCVPISNHLYFYWYRQILGQKVEFLVSFYNNEISEKSEIFDDQFSVERPDGSNFTLKIRSTKLEDSAMYFCASSESTYEQYFGPGTRLTVT.

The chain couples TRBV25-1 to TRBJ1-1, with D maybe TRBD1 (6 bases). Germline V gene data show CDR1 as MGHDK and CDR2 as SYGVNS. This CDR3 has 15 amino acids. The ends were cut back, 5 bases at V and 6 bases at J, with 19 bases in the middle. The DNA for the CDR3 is TGTGCCAGCAGTTTTTTTTTAGGGGGGGACGCTGAAGCTTTCTTT. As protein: CASSFFLGGDAEAFF. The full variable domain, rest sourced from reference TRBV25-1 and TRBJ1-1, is EADIYQTPRYLVIGTGKKITLECSQTMGHDKMYWYQQDPGMELHLIHYSYGVNSTEKGDLSSESTVSRIRTEHFPLTLESARPSHTSQYLCASSFFLGGDAEAFFGQGTRLTVV.

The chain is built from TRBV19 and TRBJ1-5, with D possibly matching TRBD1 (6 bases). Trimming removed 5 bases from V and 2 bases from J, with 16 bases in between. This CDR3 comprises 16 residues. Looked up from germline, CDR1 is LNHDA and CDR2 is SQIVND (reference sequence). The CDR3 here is CASSDIPRGGNQPQHF. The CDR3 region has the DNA TGTGCCAGTAGTGATATACCCAGGGGTGGCAATCAGCCCCAGCATTTT.

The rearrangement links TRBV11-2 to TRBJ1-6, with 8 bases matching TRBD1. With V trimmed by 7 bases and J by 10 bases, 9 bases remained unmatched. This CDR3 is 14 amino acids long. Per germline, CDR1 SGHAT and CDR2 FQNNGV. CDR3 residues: CASNKDRVESPLHF. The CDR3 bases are TGTGCCAGCAACAAGGACAGGGTTGAATCACCCCTCCACTTT.

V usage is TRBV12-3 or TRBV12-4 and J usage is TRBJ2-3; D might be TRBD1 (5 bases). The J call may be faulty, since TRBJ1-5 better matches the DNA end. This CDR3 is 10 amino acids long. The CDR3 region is CASSLAGQHF. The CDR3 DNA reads TGTGCCAGCAGTTTGGCAGGGCAGCATTTT.

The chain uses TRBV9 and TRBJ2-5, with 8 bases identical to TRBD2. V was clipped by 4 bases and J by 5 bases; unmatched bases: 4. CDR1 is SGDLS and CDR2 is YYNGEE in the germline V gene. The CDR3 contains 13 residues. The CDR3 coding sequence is TGTGCCAGCAGCTCTAGCGGGTACGAGACCCAGTACTTC. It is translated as CASSSSGYETQYF.

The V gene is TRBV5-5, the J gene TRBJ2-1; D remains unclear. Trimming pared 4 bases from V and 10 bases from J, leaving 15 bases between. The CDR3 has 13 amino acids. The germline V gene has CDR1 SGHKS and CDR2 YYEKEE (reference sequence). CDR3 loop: CASSPWAGSEQFF. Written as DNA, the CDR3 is TGTGCCAGCAGCCCGTGGGCCGGCTCCGAGCAGTTCTTC.

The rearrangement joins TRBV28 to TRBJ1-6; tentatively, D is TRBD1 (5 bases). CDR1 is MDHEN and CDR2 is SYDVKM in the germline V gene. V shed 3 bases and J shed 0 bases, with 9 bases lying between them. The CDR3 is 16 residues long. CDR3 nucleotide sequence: TGTGCCAGCAGTTTGGGGGGAAGCTCCTATAATTCACCCCTCCACTTT. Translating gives CASSLGGSSYNSPLHF.

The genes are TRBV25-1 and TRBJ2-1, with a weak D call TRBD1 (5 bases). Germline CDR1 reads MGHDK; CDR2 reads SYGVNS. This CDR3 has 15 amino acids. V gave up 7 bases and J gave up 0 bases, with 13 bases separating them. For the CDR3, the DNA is TGTGCCAGCACCGAAGGGGCTAGCTCCTACAATGAGCAGTTCTTC. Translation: CASTEGASSYNEQFF.